A selection of T cell receptor beta chains follows, all from one sample in a study of T cells and Merkel cell carcinoma outcomes. Only in-frame clones appear in the TCRdb table, and some are missing; sequencing was by immunoSEQ multiplex PCR. Of about 410 clones in the sample, 90% were seen once. The sample consisted of tumor tissue from Merkel cell carcinoma. Every receptor here comes from a human donor with Merkel cell carcinoma. The CDR3 runs from the conserved cysteine through the conserved F or W. A D gene is named only where the DNA matches it firmly. Only part of the rows carry a size: once, few, many, or a class if the clone is expanded.

abundance,d_gene,len,v_gene,j_gene,CDR3aa,CDR3nt
-,-,13,TRBV18,TRBJ1-2,CASSVKGTGGYTF,TGTGCCAGCTCAGTCAAGGGAACGGGTGGCTACACCTTC
-,TRBD1,15,TRBV5-1,TRBJ1-1,CASSYGTGGNTEAFF,TGCGCCAGCAGCTACGGGACAGGGGGGAACACTGAAGCTTTCTTT
-,TRBD1,14,TRBV7-6,TRBJ2-2,CASSLGQGNWELFF,TGTGCCAGCAGCTTAGGACAGGGGAACTGGGAGCTGTTTTTT
-,-,13,TRBV2,TRBJ1-3,CASTFRSGNTIYF,TGTGCCAGCACATTCCGCTCTGGAAACACCATATATTTT
-,-,12,TRBV18,TRBJ1-1,CASSRANTEAFF,TGTGCCAGCTCCCGAGCGAACACTGAAGCTTTCTTT
-,-,17,TRBV27,TRBJ2-2,CASRTPSEQGQGGELFF,TGTGCCAGCAGGACCCCCTCTGAGCAGGGGCAGGGCGGGGAGCTGTTTTTT
-,-,16,TRBV11-3,TRBJ1-4,CASSLAAGALNEKLFF,TGTGCCAGCAGCTTGGCGGCAGGGGCCTTAAATGAAAAACTGTTTTTT
-,-,17,TRBV12-1,TRBJ2-6,CASSHIIGQSRANVLTF,TGTGCCAGCAGCCATATTATAGGACAAAGTCGGGCCAACGTCCTGACTTTC
-,-,16,TRBV18,TRBJ1-1,CASSPTSPTDNTEAFF,TGTGCCAGCTCACCCACCTCGCCGACAGACAACACTGAAGCTTTCTTT
-,-,15,TRBV9,TRBJ1-3,CASSPTGYSGNTIYF,TGTGCCAGCAGTCCCACAGGTTACTCTGGAAACACCATATATTTT
-,-,17,TRBV4-3,TRBJ1-3,CASSQTPSGDGGNTIYF,TGCGCCAGCAGCCAAACCCCCAGCGGGGACGGTGGAAACACCATATATTTT
-,-,14,TRBV11-2,TRBJ1-1,CASSPQNRNTEAFF,TGTGCCAGCAGCCCTCAGAATAGGAACACTGAAGCTTTCTTT
-,-,13,TRBV30,TRBJ1-2,CAWSSRTVHGYTF,TGTGCCTGGAGTTCCCGGACAGTTCATGGCTACACCTTC
once,-,13,TRBV28,TRBJ1-2,CASRRTTTHGYTF,TGTGCCAGCAGACGGACTACGACGCATGGCTACACCTTC
-,TRBD1,18,TRBV23-1,TRBJ1-1,CASSRTKDRGGVNTEAFF,TGCGCCAGCAGCCGAACCAAAGACAGGGGGGGTGTGAACACTGAAGCTTTCTTT
-,-,11,TRBV30,TRBJ1-1,CAYERGPEAFF,TGTGCCTACGAACGGGGGCCTGAAGCTTTCTTT
-,-,15,TRBV9,TRBJ1-3,CASSVAGSGGNIIYF,TGTGCCAGCAGCGTAGCAGGGAGCGGTGGAAACATTATATATTTT
-,-,16,TRBV15,TRBJ2-1,CATSRDTVVGNNEQFF,TGTGCCACCAGCAGAGATACGGTAGTTGGCAACAATGAGCAGTTCTTC
-,TRBD1,13,TRBV10-3,TRBJ1-1,CAVTGTERAEAFF,TGTGCCGTTACCGGGACAGAACGCGCTGAAGCTTTCTTT
once,-,11,TRBV7-9,TRBJ1-2,CASSLDRGYTF,TGTGCCAGCAGCTTAGACCGTGGCTACACTTTC
-,-,15,TRBV7-3,TRBJ2-1,CASSLNLGQDNEQFF,TGTGCCAGCAGCTTAAATCTCGGGCAGGACAATGAGCAGTTCTTC
-,TRBD1,12,TRBV9,TRBJ1-2,CASSARDRLPTF,TGTGCCAGCAGCGCCCGGGACAGGCTTCCCACCTTC
-,TRBD2,15,TRBV7-3,TRBJ2-3,CASSWERGGKDTQYF,TGTGCCAGCAGCTGGGAGCGGGGGGGCAAAGATACGCAGTATTTT
-,-,14,TRBV7-9,TRBJ1-2,CASSSLTGISGYTF,TGTGCCAGCAGTAGTCTTACAGGGATTAGTGGCTACACCTTC
once,-,13,TRBV6-6,TRBJ2-1,CASSIQEYNEQFF,TGTGCCAGCAGCATACAGGAGTACAATGAGCAGTTCTTC
once,-,15,TRBV7-2,TRBJ2-3,CASVWGGPGTDTQYF,TGTGCCAGCGTATGGGGGGGGCCGGGCACAGATACGCAGTATTTT
-,TRBD1,16,TRBV7-9,TRBJ1-5,CASSRTGGEGNQPQHF,TGTGCCAGCAGCCGTACAGGGGGCGAAGGCAATCAGCCCCAGCATTTT
-,TRBD1,15,TRBV7-9,TRBJ1-2,CASSLTGTGYYGYTF,TGTGCCAGCAGCCTCACCGGGACAGGGTATTATGGCTACACCTTC
-,-,15,TRBV9,TRBJ1-4,CASSVEGGYPEKLFF,TGTGCCAGCAGCGTAGAAGGGGGATACCCCGAAAAACTGTTTTTT
-,-,14,TRBV7-9,TRBJ1-5,CASSPGGSNQPQHF,TGTGCCAGCAGTCCGGGGGGAAGCAATCAGCCCCAGCATTTT
-,TRBD1,10,TRBV29-1,TRBJ1-1,CSGRDREAFF,TGCAGCGGCCGGGACAGGGAAGCTTTCTTT
-,-,14,TRBV29-1,TRBJ1-2,CSVEDLGADYGYTF,TGCAGCGTGGAAGATTTGGGGGCCGACTATGGCTACACCTTC
once,-,14,TRBV7-9,TRBJ2-3,CASSPRGTTDTQYF,TGTGCCAGCAGCCCACGGGGGACCACCGATACGCAGTATTTT